The 32 T cell receptor beta chains listed next were all sequenced from one sample in a study of somatic mutations in cytotoxic T cells in rheumatoid arthritis. The assay was immunoSEQ multiplex PCR, and TCRdb's table has in-frame clones only and misses some. The sample contains around 19,000 clones, roughly four fifths of which appear only once. The specimen sequenced was CD8+ T cells sorted from blood. The receptors originated from an adult with rheumatoid arthritis.

This clone was counted a single time. V gene TRBV21-1 combines with J gene TRBJ2-1; the table's D gene call, TRBD2, was not cross checked with the DNA. TRBV21-1 is given as a pseudogene. This CDR3 contains 15 residues. The CDR3 DNA reads as TGTGCCGGTAACCCGGCGGGGAGCTCCTACAATGAGCAGTTCTTC. Translated, it gives CAGNPAGSSYNEQFF.

CDR3 sequence (DNA): TGTGCCAGCAGTTTTCCGGCTGACTACAATGAGCAGTTCTTC. Translating gives CASSFPADYNEQFF. The chain is built from TRBV27 and TRBJ2-1; D not resolved. Per germline, CDR1 MNHEY and CDR2 SMNVEV (reference sequence). The V end was cut by 3 bases, the J end by 3 bases, with 9 bases between. The CDR3 length is 14 residues.

The chain is built from TRBV7-2 and TRBJ1-4; 10 nucleotides align to TRBD1. Germline CDR1 and CDR2: SGHTA and FQGNSA. J gave up 7 bases and V 4 bases, and 3 bases lay outside the gene matches. The CDR3 totals 14 residues. CDR3 in amino acids: CASSSTGGVEKLFF. The CDR3 coding sequence is TGTGCCAGCAGCTCGACAGGGGGCGTTGAAAAACTGTTTTTT.

The chain links TRBV6-5 to TRBJ2-3; unclear D gene. The CDR3 has 13 amino acids. Germline V gene lookup returns CDR1 MNHEY and CDR2 SVGAGI. Trimming took off 5 bases at V and 4 bases at J, with 10 bases between the two ends. The chain's CDR3 is CASSTGFADTQYF. The CDR3 nucleotides are TGTGCCAGCAGTACTGGGTTCGCAGATACGCAGTATTTT.

V is TRBV7-9 and J is TRBJ2-3; D might be TRBD1 (5 bases). The germline CDR1 and CDR2 sequences are SEHNR and FQNEAQ (reference sequence). V was clipped by 1 base and J by 8 bases, with 13 bases between them. The CDR3 is made up of 14 amino acids. Here the CDR3 reads CASSLGTNRATQYF. The CDR3 DNA sequence: TGTGCCAGCAGCTTAGGGACAAACCGAGCTACGCAGTATTTT.

This clone was counted a few times. One end of the junction does not line up with germline, which may come from a read error. V usage is TRBV5-1 and J usage is TRBJ2-1, with 10 positions matching TRBD2. The CDR3 has 13 amino acids. Germline values: CDR1 SGHRS, CDR2 YFSETQ. This CDR3 reads CASSLGKREGKVF. The DNA for the CDR3 is TGCGCCAGCAGCTTGGGCAAGCGGGAGGGAAAGGTCTTC.

The chain has TRBV5-4 and TRBJ2-4, with D possibly TRBD1 on 6 matching bases. Germline CDR1 SGHNT, CDR2 YYREEE (reference sequence). Trimming removed 4 bases from V and 4 bases from J, with 12 bases in between. There are 14 residues in the CDR3. The CDR3 DNA follows: TGTGCCAGCAGCCCTTGGACAGAAAAAAACATTCAGTACTTC. It yields the protein CASSPWTEKNIQYF.

The gene calls are TRBV5-1 and TRBJ1-4; 10 bases map to TRBD1. The CDR3 is 16 residues long. Per germline, CDR1 SGHRS and CDR2 YFSETQ. Losses at the gene ends were 3 bases for V and 3 bases for J; bases not matched to a gene: 5. CDR3 sequence: CASSWGTGDANEKLFF. CDR3 coding DNA: TGCGCCAGCAGCTGGGGGACAGGGGACGCTAATGAAAAACTGTTTTTT. Full variable domain (missing parts from reference TRBV5-1 and TRBJ1-4): KAGVTQTPRYLIKTRGQQVTLSCSPISGHRSVSWYQQTPGQGLQFLFEYFSETQRNKGNFPGRFSGRQFSNSRSEMNVSTLELGDSALYLCASSWGTGDANEKLFFGSGTQLSVL.

The rearrangement links TRBV27 to TRBJ2-1; TRBD2 matches at 13 bases. Germline V gives CDR1 MNHEY, CDR2 SMNVEV (reference sequence). V was clipped by 10 bases and J by 7 bases; unmatched bases: 7. The CDR3 has 14 residues. The CDR3 coding sequence is TGTGCCATCGCCGGGACTAGCGGGATTAATGAGCAGTTCTTC. Protein: CAIAGTSGINEQFF.

The chain uses TRBV7-9 and TRBJ2-1; TRBD2 matches at 7 bases. Germline V gives CDR1 SEHNR, CDR2 FQNEAQ (reference sequence). CDR3 length: 16 amino acids. V was pared by 6 bases and J by 2 bases, with 10 bases of the junction left unmatched. CDR3: CASSFKSGKAYNEQFF. For the CDR3, the DNA is TGTGCCAGCAGTTTTAAGAGCGGGAAGGCCTACAATGAGCAGTTCTTC.

The J gene is TRBJ1-5, the V gene TRBV6-5; no definite D call. This CDR3 comprises 15 residues. The V gene's germline CDR1 is MNHEY and CDR2 SVGAGI. V lost 4 bases and J lost 1, with 11 bases in between. The chain's CDR3 is CASSLLAGSNQPQHF. For the CDR3, the DNA is TGTGCCAGCAGTTTACTAGCGGGAAGCAATCAGCCCCAGCATTTT.

This chain joins TRBV7-2 and TRBJ1-1; no definite D call. The CDR3 is 14 amino acids. CDR1 SGHTA and CDR2 FQGNSA come from the germline V gene. V lost 1 base to trimming and J lost 4 bases, with 10 bases between them. The CDR3 nucleotides are TGTGCCAGCAGCTTAGGGCGGGGAGGCACTGAAGCTTTCTTT. It specifies CASSLGRGGTEAFF. The variable domain in full, completed from reference TRBV7-2 and TRBJ1-1, reads GAGVSQSPSNKVTEKGKDVELRCDPISGHTALYWYRQSLGQGLEFLIYFQGNSAPDKSGLPSDRFSAERTGGSVSTLTIQRTQQEDSAVYLCASSLGRGGTEAFFGQGTRLTVV.

The chain couples TRBV9 to TRBJ2-1; D gene uncertain. This CDR3 is built from 14 residues. Deletions cut 0 bases from V and 4 bases from J, with 8 bases between. Germline CDR1 SGDLS, CDR2 YYNGEE. CDR3 nucleotides: TGTGCCAGCAGCGTAGAGGGCTATTACAATGAGCAGTTCTTC. Translating it yields CASSVEGYYNEQFF. The full variable domain, with the rest looked up from reference TRBV9 and TRBJ2-1, is DSGVTQTPKHLITATGQRVTLRCSPRSGDLSVYWYQQSLDQGLQFLIQYYNGEERAKGNILERFSAQQFPDLHSELNLSSLELGDSALYFCASSVEGYYNEQFFGPGTRLTVL.

V gene TRBV13 combines with J gene TRBJ1-5; the match to TRBD1 covers 7 bases. This CDR3 region has 14 residues. CDR1 is PRHDT and CDR2 is FYEKMQ in the germline V gene (reference sequence). Germline trimming cut 3 bases from V and 6 bases from J; bases unmatched to any gene: 5. CDR3 loop: CASSFDRDGQPQHF. The DNA of the CDR3 is TGTGCCAGCAGCTTCGACAGGGACGGTCAGCCCCAGCATTTT.

This clone occurred once. This sequence joins TRBV6-1 and TRBJ1-4; 8 bases align to TRBD1. The CDR3 runs to 15 residues. Germline CDR1 reads MNHNS; CDR2 reads SASEGT. V lost 4 bases and J lost 5; bases outside the gene matches: 6. The DNA of the CDR3 is TGTGCCAGCAGTGGAACACAGGGGGGGAATGAAAAACTGTTTTTT. As protein: CASSGTQGGNEKLFF.

The genes are TRBV27 and TRBJ1-2; the D is unclear. Germline V lookup: CDR1 MNHEY, CDR2 SMNVEV (reference sequence). V was pared by 2 bases and J by 3 bases, with 13 bases between. CDR3 size: 15 residues. This CDR3 is CASSLTPRFDYGYTF. The CDR3 region has the DNA TGTGCCAGCAGTTTAACGCCCCGGTTTGACTATGGCTACACCTTC.

The chain uses TRBV28 and TRBJ2-2; 12 positions match TRBD2. Germline values: CDR1 MDHEN, CDR2 SYDVKM. The CDR3 covers 18 residues. The junction had 11 bases not matched to a gene; V was cut back by 7 bases and J by 2 bases. Written as DNA, the CDR3 is TGTGCCAGCAACCTAAGGACTAGCGGGGCCTCTAACACCGGGGAGCTGTTTTTT. Its protein is CASNLRTSGASNTGELFF.

The chain uses TRBV6-5 and TRBJ1-1; D unclear. CDR3 length: 13 amino acids. CDR1 is MNHEY, CDR2 SVGAGI, per germline. V lost 2 bases and J lost 4, with 8 bases in between. This chain's CDR3 is CASSYLHSTEAFF. In nucleotides, the CDR3 is TGTGCCAGCAGTTACCTGCATAGCACTGAAGCTTTCTTT.

The chain uses TRBV2 and TRBJ2-1, with 7 positions matching TRBD2. The ends lost 3 bases at V and 6 bases at J; junction bases unmatched: 8. The CDR3 consists of 15 residues. Germline V lookup: CDR1 SNHLY, CDR2 FYNNEI. The CDR3, as DNA: TGTGCCAGCAGTGATTGGGGGGGGTCTCTCAATGAGCAGTTCTTC. As protein: CASSDWGGSLNEQFF. The full variable domain, rest sourced from reference TRBV2 and TRBJ2-1, is EPEVTQTPSHQVTQMGQEVILRCVPISNHLYFYWYRQILGQKVEFLVSFYNNEISEKSEIFDDQFSVERPDGSNFTLKIRSTKLEDSAMYFCASSDWGGSLNEQFFGPGTRLTVL.

The V call is TRBV6-1, the J call TRBJ1-2; D not resolved. V dropped 3 bases and J dropped 3 bases, with 11 bases sitting between them. This CDR3 has 14 amino acids. Germline CDR1 is MNHNS and CDR2 is SASEGT. The CDR3 here is CASSDLAGDYGYTF. DNA of the CDR3: TGTGCCAGCAGTGATCTCGCCGGGGACTATGGCTACACCTTC.

The gene calls are TRBV4-1 and TRBJ1-3; no clear D gene. The V and J ends lost 0 bases and 4 bases respectively, with 4 bases between them. This CDR3 comprises 13 residues. Per germline, CDR1 MGHRA and CDR2 YSYEKL. The CDR3 spells CASSQEVGNTIYF. Here the CDR3 DNA reads TGCGCCAGCAGCCAAGAGGTGGGAAACACCATATATTTT.

This chain joins TRBV10-1 and TRBJ2-7, with TRBD2 matching over 9 bases. The CDR3 spans 15 residues. V gave up 2 bases and J gave up 4 bases; unmatched junction bases: 6. The germline V gene encodes CDR1 WNHNN and CDR2 SYGVQD (reference sequence). CDR3 region: CASSEAGGLMYEQYF. The CDR3 nucleotides are TGCGCCAGCAGTGAGGCGGGAGGGCTTATGTACGAGCAGTACTTC.

The CDR3 nucleotides read TGCGCCAGCAGCCGGGACAGCACCGGGGAGCTGTTTTTT. Translating it yields CASSRDSTGELFF. V is TRBV5-1 and J is TRBJ2-2; TRBD1 matches 7 bases. V lost 4 bases and J lost 4; bases outside the gene matches: 1. Per the germline V gene, CDR1 is SGHRS and CDR2 is YFSETQ. The CDR3 extends over 13 amino acids.

This rearrangement joins TRBV9 to TRBJ1-1, with D hard to call. V lost 4 bases and J lost 4, with 14 bases in between. Germline CDR1 is SGDLS and CDR2 is YYNGEE. The CDR3 has 14 amino acids. The CDR3 spells CASSPPTRATEAFF. CDR3 sequence (DNA): TGTGCCAGCAGCCCCCCAACACGGGCCACTGAAGCTTTCTTT.

The chain recombines TRBV19 with TRBJ1-2, with TRBD1 matching over 7 bases. The CDR3 is made up of 13 amino acids. The trim removed 8 bases at V and 12 bases at J, leaving 15 bases unmatched. Germline CDR1 and CDR2: LNHDA and SQIVND (reference sequence). The DNA of the CDR3 is TGTGCCAGTCGTACAGGGGTTCAAGGGGATAACACCTTC. This codes for CASRTGVQGDNTF.

The chain's CDR3 is CASSVAVLLDTQYF. The CDR3 DNA sequence: TGTGCCAGCAGCGTAGCAGTTCTCCTGGATACGCAGTATTTT. The chain carries TRBV9 and TRBJ2-3, with no clear D. CDR1 SGDLS and CDR2 YYNGEE come from the germline V gene. Trimming stripped 0 bases from V and 6 bases from J, with 11 bases between. CDR3 size: 14 residues.

The chain joins TRBV20-1 to TRBJ2-1; D unclear. This CDR3 comprises 11 residues. With 5 bases removed from V and 4 bases from J, the gap between germline ends came to 6 bases. Germline V gives CDR1 DFQATT, CDR2 SNEGSKA (reference sequence). The CDR3 protein is CSALSYNEQFF. DNA for the CDR3: TGCAGTGCTCTCAGTTACAATGAGCAGTTCTTC.

The rearrangement joins TRBV13 to TRBJ2-1; the match to TRBD2 covers 9 bases. The germline V gene encodes CDR1 PRHDT and CDR2 FYEKMQ (reference sequence). J lost 7 bases, V lost 5 bases, and 9 bases had no gene match. The CDR3 is 15 amino acids. The DNA of the CDR3 is TGTGCCAGCAGCACACACGATAGCGGGAGTAATGAGCAGTTCTTC. It yields the protein CASSTHDSGSNEQFF.

This rearrangement joins TRBV6-5 to TRBJ2-3; D perhaps matches TRBD2 (6 bases). Trimming removed 10 bases at V and 2 bases at J, with 16 bases between. The CDR3 is made up of 14 amino acids. The V gene's germline CDR1 is MNHEY and CDR2 SVGAGI. The CDR3: CATRTMGNTDTQYF. In DNA, the CDR3 is TGTGCCACCAGGACTATGGGTAACACAGATACGCAGTATTTT.

The gene calls are TRBV9 and TRBJ2-2, with 10 bases matching TRBD1. This CDR3 has 16 residues. In germline, CDR1 is SGDLS, CDR2 YYNGEE. After removal of 4 bases from V and 6 bases from J, the junction contained 9 bases not matched to a gene. For the CDR3, the DNA is TGTGCCAGCAGCCCCCATCCCGGGACAGGGGCCGGGGAGCTGTTTTTT. It translates to CASSPHPGTGAGELFF.

V and J are TRBV28 and TRBJ1-1; D is uncertain. Germline V lookup: CDR1 MDHEN, CDR2 SYDVKM. CDR3 size: 13 residues. The V and J ends lost 3 bases and 1 base respectively, with 6 bases between them. CDR3 sequence reads: CASSFLANTEAFF. The CDR3 DNA follows: TGTGCCAGCAGTTTCTTGGCGAACACTGAAGCTTTCTTT.

V and J are TRBV11-2 and TRBJ2-5, with D possibly TRBD1 on 7 matching bases. The CDR3 covers 18 residues. With 1 base removed from V and 2 bases from J, the gap between germline ends came to 20 bases. CDR1 and CDR2 (germline): SGHAT, FQNNGV. The CDR3 nucleotides read TGTGCCAGCAGCTTAGGCACAGGAGGGGGCCTTACACAAGAGACCCAGTACTTC. This sequence encodes CASSLGTGGGLTQETQYF.